This is a list of T cell receptor beta chains from one sample in a study of human T cells and chemical hapten exposure. One entry per CDR3 protein results from TCRdb running MiXCR on the RACE reads. This sample yields about 300,000 distinct CDR3 sequences, of which about 5.4% are seen a single time; about 8.2% belongs to the top ten. Sample: whole blood, taken in connection with sensitization to the hapten diphenylcyclopropenone (DPC). The receptors here all came from a woman in her late teens or twenties with alopecia areata. Some clones in this sample may be carry-over from other donors' samples. Both conserved end residues are part of each CDR3. The order of the fields is CDR3 length, V gene, D gene, J gene, clone size, CDR3 DNA, CDR3 protein. D genes are given only for firm matches. For some rows the clone size is stated as once, few or many, or as a class when expanded; others skip it.

length: 17; V: TRBV29-1; D: TRBD1; J: TRBJ2-4; size: many; DNA: TGCAGCGTTATGCCGGGGACAGCCCTTCGGACCAAAAACATTCAGTACTTC; CDR3: CSVMPGTALRTKNIQYF
length: 16; V: TRBV6-5; D: .; J: TRBJ1-6; size: few; DNA: TGTGCCAGCAGCTCCGTCGTTGCCTCCTATAATTCACCCCTCCACTTT; CDR3: CASSSVVASYNSPLHF
length: 14; V: TRBV5-6; D: .; J: TRBJ1-2; size: .; DNA: TGTGCCAGCAGCCGTGGGGGGCAGGACTATGGCTACACCTTC; CDR3: CASSRGGQDYGYTF
length: 16; V: TRBV20-1; D: TRBD2; J: TRBJ2-7; size: many; DNA: TGCAGTGCTAGGCCCGGGACTAGCGTTCTCTCCTACGAGCAGTACTTC; CDR3: CSARPGTSVLSYEQYF
length: 14; V: TRBV7-9; D: .; J: TRBJ1-4; size: many; DNA: TGTGCCAGCAGCTTAGGGACAGCGAATGAAAAACTGTTTTTT; CDR3: CASSLGTANEKLFF
length: 16; V: TRBV6-6; D: .; J: TRBJ1-1; size: few; DNA: TGTGCCAGCAGTTACCCCATCCAAGGGTCACGGACTGAAGCTTTCTTT; CDR3: CASSYPIQGSRTEAFF
length: 13; V: TRBV5-6; D: .; J: TRBJ2-7; size: .; DNA: TGTGCCAGCAGCTTCGGGATACCCCTGGATCAGTACTTC; CDR3: CASSFGIPLDQYF
length: 13; V: TRBV28; D: .; J: TRBJ1-2; size: many; DNA: TGTGCCAGCAGTTTTACCCCTAACTATGGCTACACCTTC; CDR3: CASSFTPNYGYTF
length: 15; V: TRBV5-1; D: TRBD2; J: TRBJ2-5; size: once; DNA: TGCGCCAGCAGCTTGGGGGACTATAACCAAGAGACCCAGTACTTC; CDR3: CASSLGDYNQETQYF
length: 14; V: TRBV6-5; D: TRBD2; J: TRBJ2-7; size: .; DNA: TGTGCCAGCAGTTCAGCGGGGGGCACCTACGAGCAGTACTTC; CDR3: CASSSAGGTYEQYF
length: 13; V: TRBV7-8; D: .; J: TRBJ2-1; size: .; DNA: TGTGCCAGCAGCTTAGGATCGGACCTATTCTGGGTCTTC; CDR3: CASSLGSDLFWVF
length: 14; V: TRBV9; D: .; J: TRBJ2-7; size: many; DNA: TGTGCCAGCAGCGTAGATGTTAACTCCTACGAGCAGTACTTC; CDR3: CASSVDVNSYEQYF
length: 13; V: TRBV20-1; D: TRBD1; J: TRBJ2-7; size: few; DNA: TGCAGTGCCAGGACAGGCCCCGGCTACGAGCAGTACTTC; CDR3: CSARTGPGYEQYF
length: 11; V: TRBV5-1; D: TRBD1; J: TRBJ2-7; size: few; DNA: TGCGCCAGCAGCGGGGGACAGGGAGAGTACTTC; CDR3: CASSGGQGEYF
length: 16; V: TRBV15; D: TRBD1; J: TRBJ1-5; size: many; DNA: TGTGCCACCAGCAGAAAACAGGGGCTTGCGGGTCAGCCCCAGCATTTT; CDR3: CATSRKQGLAGQPQHF
length: 14; V: TRBV28; D: .; J: TRBJ1-5; size: many; DNA: TGTGCCACAATGCCGTTAGACGGAAATCAGCCCCAGCATTTT; CDR3: CATMPLDGNQPQHF
length: 13; V: TRBV6-6; D: .; J: TRBJ1-1; size: .; DNA: TGTGCCAGCAGTGGACGGACTAACACTGAAGCTTTCTTT; CDR3: CASSGRTNTEAFF
length: 19; V: TRBV4-2; D: TRBD1; J: TRBJ2-3; size: .; DNA: TGTGCCAGCAGCCAAGTAATTTTCGGGACAGGGTCCGACACAGATACGCAGTATTTT; CDR3: CASSQVIFGTGSDTDTQYF
length: 13; V: TRBV12-3/TRBV12-4; D: .; J: TRBJ1-5; size: many; DNA: TGTGCCAGCAGTCCTGACAGAAATCAGCCCCAGCATTTT; CDR3: CASSPDRNQPQHF
length: 13; V: TRBV2; D: .; J: TRBJ1-1; size: .; DNA: TGTGCCAGCAGGCCTGTCGGGGGAGGTGAAGCTTTCTTT; CDR3: CASRPVGGGEAFF
length: 12; V: TRBV20-1; D: .; J: TRBJ1-4; size: few; DNA: TGCAGTGCTAGAGCGAGTAATGAAAAACTGTTTTTT; CDR3: CSARASNEKLFF
length: 16; V: TRBV5-1; D: .; J: TRBJ2-5; size: few; DNA: TGCGCCAGCAGCCCTGCCGGAAGCAGGGTATTTGAGACCCAGTACTTC; CDR3: CASSPAGSRVFETQYF
length: 14; V: TRBV27; D: TRBD1; J: TRBJ2-7; size: few; DNA: TGTGCCAGCAGTCCGGGACAGCTTCCCTACGAGCAGTACTTC; CDR3: CASSPGQLPYEQYF
length: 16; V: TRBV11-2; D: .; J: TRBJ1-1; size: once; DNA: TGTGCCAGCAGCTTAGACCCTCGGGGAGCTAACGCTGAAGCTTTCTTT; CDR3: CASSLDPRGANAEAFF
length: 13; V: TRBV6-1; D: .; J: TRBJ1-6; size: few; DNA: TGTGCCAGCAGTCAAACGGGGAATTCACCCCTCCACTTT; CDR3: CASSQTGNSPLHF
length: 13; V: TRBV25-1; D: .; J: TRBJ1-1; size: few; DNA: TGTGCCAGCAGTTCTGGAATGCACACTGAAGCTTTCTTT; CDR3: CASSSGMHTEAFF
length: 16; V: TRBV25-1; D: TRBD1; J: TRBJ1-6; size: .; DNA: TGTGCCAGCAGTGATACCACTACAGGGGAACCAGGCACCCTCCACTTT; CDR3: CASSDTTTGEPGTLHF
length: 14; V: TRBV6-6; D: .; J: TRBJ2-3; size: .; DNA: TGTGCCAGCAGTTACGGTCAGAGGGCAGATACGCAGTATTTT; CDR3: CASSYGQRADTQYF
length: 16; V: TRBV4-2; D: .; J: TRBJ2-7; size: many; DNA: TGTGCCAGCAGCCGGGAGAGCCGGGGCCCCCGGGCCGAGCAGTACTTC; CDR3: CASSRESRGPRAEQYF
length: 14; V: TRBV20-1; D: .; J: TRBJ1-5; size: .; DNA: TGCAGTGCTAGGTCCAACTGGGGCAATCAGCCCCAGCATTTT; CDR3: CSARSNWGNQPQHF
length: 14; V: TRBV6-2/TRBV6-3; D: .; J: TRBJ1-5; size: .; DNA: TGTGCCAGCAGTTACTCTCCAGAGAATCAGCCCCAGCATTTT; CDR3: CASSYSPENQPQHF
length: 15; V: TRBV20-1; D: TRBD2; J: TRBJ2-1; size: many; DNA: TGCAGTGCTAGAGATTATCTAGCGGGGGGAGATGAGCAGTTCTTC; CDR3: CSARDYLAGGDEQFF
length: 13; V: TRBV6-6; D: TRBD2; J: TRBJ2-5; size: .; DNA: TGTGCCAGCAGACTGGCCGGGACTAGCCCCCAGTACTTC; CDR3: CASRLAGTSPQYF
length: 14; V: TRBV7-9; D: .; J: TRBJ1-3; size: few; DNA: TGTGCCAGCAGCTTTGACACAGCCGGAAACACCATATATTTT; CDR3: CASSFDTAGNTIYF
length: 15; V: TRBV5-1; D: .; J: TRBJ1-6; size: few; DNA: TGCGCCAGCAGCTTGACAGGTTGGGATAATTCACCCCTCCACTTT; CDR3: CASSLTGWDNSPLHF
length: 13; V: TRBV6-5; D: .; J: TRBJ1-1; size: many; DNA: TGTGCCAGCAGCCTTGGCAGGGCCACTGAAGCTTTCTTT; CDR3: CASSLGRATEAFF
length: 12; V: TRBV12-3/TRBV12-4; D: .; J: TRBJ1-3; size: many; DNA: TGTGCCAGCAGTTTAGAGGGGGACACCATATATTTT; CDR3: CASSLEGDTIYF
length: 14; V: TRBV4-1; D: .; J: TRBJ2-5; size: .; DNA: TGCGCCAGCAGCCAAGGACAGGTCCAAGAGACCCAGTACTTC; CDR3: CASSQGQVQETQYF
length: 14; V: TRBV5-1; D: TRBD2; J: TRBJ2-1; size: many; DNA: TGCGCCAGCAGCGTAGCGGGGGGGCCCTATGAGCAGTTCTTC; CDR3: CASSVAGGPYEQFF
length: 14; V: TRBV5-6; D: .; J: TRBJ1-6; size: few; DNA: TGTGCCAGCAGCTTGGAAACAGAGAATTCACCCCTCCACTTT; CDR3: CASSLETENSPLHF
length: 14; V: TRBV11-2; D: .; J: TRBJ2-7; size: .; DNA: TGTGCCAGCAGAAGCCCGGGTAGGTCCTACGAGCAGTACTTC; CDR3: CASRSPGRSYEQYF
length: 16; V: TRBV5-1; D: .; J: TRBJ1-2; size: many; DNA: TGCGCCAGCAGCTTGGGACAGGTGACCCTTGACTATGGCTACACCTTC; CDR3: CASSLGQVTLDYGYTF
length: 12; V: TRBV6-5; D: .; J: TRBJ1-2; size: .; DNA: TGTGCCAGCAGTTACGGACAAAGCGGCTACACCTTC; CDR3: CASSYGQSGYTF
length: 16; V: TRBV28; D: .; J: TRBJ2-7; size: many; DNA: TGTGCCAGCACCTTTAACCGGGCCCGGAGCTCCTACGAGCAGTACTTC; CDR3: CASTFNRARSSYEQYF
length: 18; V: TRBV5-4; D: TRBD1; J: TRBJ1-2; size: many; DNA: TGTGCCAGCAGCACGAACCGGGACAGGGGGCAGCATAACTATGGCTACACCTTC; CDR3: CASSTNRDRGQHNYGYTF
length: 15; V: TRBV20-1; D: TRBD2; J: TRBJ2-3; size: few; DNA: TGCAGTGCTCCCCTAGCGGGGGGGAACACAGATACGCAGTATTTT; CDR3: CSAPLAGGNTDTQYF
length: 13; V: TRBV28; D: .; J: TRBJ2-3; size: few; DNA: TGTGCCAGCAGTTTCGCGGGGGCGGGTACGCAGTATTTT; CDR3: CASSFAGAGTQYF
length: 12; V: TRBV29-1; D: .; J: TRBJ1-1; size: many; DNA: TGCAGCGTTCGGCCCACCGGCACTGAAGCTTTCTTT; CDR3: CSVRPTGTEAFF
length: 15; V: TRBV27; D: TRBD2; J: TRBJ2-5; size: many; DNA: TGTGCCAGCAGTCCTAGCGGGGGGGAACTGAAGACCCAGTACTTC; CDR3: CASSPSGGELKTQYF
length: 15; V: TRBV12-3/TRBV12-4; D: TRBD1; J: TRBJ1-1; size: many; DNA: TGTGCCAGCAGTTCAACGGACAGGGTGAACACTGAAGCTTTCTTT; CDR3: CASSSTDRVNTEAFF